The rows below give T cell receptor beta chains drawn from one sample of a study of T cells in Graves' hyperthyroidism and ophthalmopathy. TCRdb recomputed calls from the multiplex PCR reads with MiXCR, one row per CDR3 protein. The sample shows around 350,000 distinct CDR3 sequences, 12% to 15% of them seen only once. Sequences were obtained from blood. The receptor set was obtained from a woman aged 60-70 years with Graves' ophthalmopathy. The CDR3 runs from the conserved cysteine through the conserved F or W. Each record gives: V gene, J gene, clone size, D gene, CDR3 DNA, CDR3 protein. D genes are given only for firm matches. Not all rows give a size; the values are once, few, many and, for expanded clones, a class.

>TRBV11-1|TRBJ1-1|many|TRBD1
TGTGCCAGCAGCACAAACAGGGGTGCGAACACTGAAGCTTTCTTT
CASSTNRGANTEAFF
>TRBV11-2|TRBJ1-2|-|-
TGTGCCAGCAGCTTAGGGATGGCCTATGGCTACACCTTC
CASSLGMAYGYTF
>TRBV6-4|TRBJ2-3|few|-
TGTGCCAGCAGAAACTCTCCGGAGGATACGCAGTATTTT
CASRNSPEDTQYF
>TRBV3-1|TRBJ2-4|few|-
TGTGCCAGCAGCCAAGATTGGGGGGCTCAAAACATTCAGTACTTC
CASSQDWGAQNIQYF
>TRBV10-3|TRBJ2-7|-|-
TGTGCCATCAACCCAAGGGGGACACCAACCTACGAGCAGTACTTC
CAINPRGTPTYEQYF
>TRBV20-1|TRBJ1-2|many|TRBD1
TGCAGTGCTATCACAGGGGACTATGGCTACACCTTC
CSAITGDYGYTF
>TRBV29-1|TRBJ1-1|few|-
TGCAGCGTTGAATCGGGGATGAACACTGAAGCTTTCTTT
CSVESGMNTEAFF
>TRBV6-5|TRBJ2-7|many|-
TGTGCCAGCAGTTACCTTTCTTCCCATCGATACTACGAGCAGTACTTC
CASSYLSSHRYYEQYF
>TRBV7-9|TRBJ2-1|many|-
TGTGCCAGCAGCGCCGGGGTTGCCGAGCAGTTCTTC
CASSAGVAEQFF
>TRBV20-1|TRBJ2-1|few|-
TGCAGTGCTAGCCCCGGGGGAGGACTGAATGAGCAGTTCTTC
CSASPGGGLNEQFF
>TRBV28|TRBJ1-1|many|-
TGTGCCAGCAGTCAGGGTTTCCGGGCTGAAGCTTTCTTT
CASSQGFRAEAFF
>TRBV3-1|TRBJ1-4|many|TRBD1
TGTGCCAGCAGCCTAACAGGGGGTGAGGAAAAACTGTTTTTT
CASSLTGGEEKLFF
>TRBV28|TRBJ2-2|many|-
TGTGCCAGCAGTTTTATTAGCGCGTCGACCGGGGAGCTGTTTTTT
CASSFISASTGELFF
>TRBV20-1|TRBJ2-5|-|-
TGCAGTGCCCGGACAGCCCCGGCCCAAGAGACCCAGTACTTC
CSARTAPAQETQYF
>TRBV5-1|TRBJ1-4|many|-
TGCGCCAGCAGCTTGGCCCCAATAATGACGGAACTGTTTTTT
CASSLAPIMTELFF
>TRBV28|TRBJ2-1|many|-
TGTGCCAGCAGACCCGGGGGGACAGGTGAGCAGTTCTTC
CASRPGGTGEQFF
>TRBV5-4|TRBJ2-3|-|TRBD2
TGTGCCAGAAGGACTAGCGGGGCGGCAGATACGCAGTATTTT
CARRTSGAADTQYF
>TRBV15|TRBJ1-2|few|TRBD1
TGTGCCACCAGGGGACAGGGTATTAATGGCTACACCTTC
CATRGQGINGYTF
>TRBV27|TRBJ1-4|few|-
TGTGCCAGCAAAAAGGAGGGGTGGGGGAATAATGAAAAACTGTTTTTT
CASKKEGWGNNEKLFF